The 27 T cell receptor beta chains in this list originate from one sample, sequenced in a study of CD8+CD57+ T cells in acquired aplastic anemia. According to the study, genomic DNA was the template for TCR beta VDJ and CDR3 profiling. One entry per CDR3 protein, called by TCRdb with MiXCR from the reads. The sample yields 260,000 or so distinct CDR3 sequences, 65% to 90% seen once. Patients picked for sequencing had shown CD8+CD57+ cell expansion detected by flow cytometry. The specimen was sorted CD4+, CD8+, or CD8+CD57+ T cells (not recorded which) from PBMCs. The origin of the receptors is a human donor with aplastic anemia.

On this clonotype: At one end the junction does not follow the germline gene, possibly because of a read error. The V call is TRBV2, the J call TRBJ1-2; tentatively, D is TRBD1 (6 bases). The CDR3 is 15 amino acids. CDR1 SNHLY and CDR2 FYNNEI come from the germline V gene. The CDR3, as DNA: TGTGCCAGCACGGACGAGGGGGGGCATAACCATGGCTACACCTTC. Its translation: CASTDEGGHNHGYTF. Variable domain in full (rest from reference TRBV2 and TRBJ1-2): EPEVTQTPSHQVTQMGQEVILRCVPISNHLYFYWYRQILGQKVEFLVSFYNNEISEKSEIFDDQFSVERPDGSNFTLKIRSTKLEDSAMYFCASTDEGGHNHGYTFGSGTRLTVV.

The count of this clonotype is one. The V and J genes are TRBV7-2 and TRBJ2-5; D is undetermined. Germline values: CDR1 SGHTA, CDR2 FQGNSA. The CDR3 covers 15 residues. V lost 3 bases to trimming and J lost 14 bases, with 25 bases between them. CDR3 nucleotides: TGTGCCAGCAGCTTTAGAAGCACAGAAACACAGTATTTTTACTTC. The encoded protein is CASSFRSTETQYFYF. The variable domain in full, with the rest retrieved from reference TRBV7-2 and TRBJ2-5, is GAGVSQSPSNKVTEKGKDVELRCDPISGHTALYWYRQSLGQGLEFLIYFQGNSAPDKSGLPSDRFSAERTGGSVSTLTIQRTQQEDSAVYLCASSFRSTETQYFYFGPGTRLLVL.

A single count supports this clonotype. This rearrangement joins TRBV10-3 to TRBJ2-1; D is tentatively TRBD1 or TRBD2 (7 bases each). This CDR3 has 14 amino acids. With 7 bases removed from V and 1 base from J, the gap between germline ends came to 11 bases. The germline gives CDR1 ENHRY, CDR2 SYGVKD. CDR3 coding DNA: TGTGCCATCACCCAGGGGGGGTCCTACAATGAGCAGTTCTTC. Translation: CAITQGGSYNEQFF.

Regarding this clonotype: A read error is likely, as this CDR3 ends without the conserved phenylalanine or tryptophan. J is TRBJ2-3 and V is TRBV7-8, with 7 nucleotides matching TRBD1. The CDR3 consists of 13 residues. Germline CDR1 SGHVS, CDR2 FQNEAQ. CDR3 in amino acids: CASGVGGTATQYY. The CDR3 nucleotides are TGTGCCAGCGGGGTAGGGGGCACAGCTACGCAGTATTAT.

To note about this clonotype: The conserved final phenylalanine or tryptophan is absent from the CDR3, which likely points to a read error. The DNA is left out, because the CDR3 cannot be placed on it with certainty; the CDR3 is given as TCRdb lists it. The CDR3 here is CASGDDSAAYNSL. The chain carries TRBV9 and TRBJ2-3; the table's D call, TRBD1, has no DNA check behind it. With termini counted, the CDR3 has 13 amino acids. CDR1 and CDR2 from the germline V gene are SGDLS and YYNGEE.

This clonotype came up once. The genes are TRBV25-1 and TRBJ2-7; 8 bases fit TRBD2. The CDR3 runs 14 residues. The J segment lost 5 bases and the V segment lost 4 bases, leaving 7 bases of the junction unmatched. Germline V lookup: CDR1 MGHDK, CDR2 SYGVNS. CDR3 residues: CASSGSGSYHEQYF. CDR3 sequence (DNA): TGTGCCAGCAGTGGCAGCGGGAGTTACCACGAGCAGTACTTC.

A word on this clonotype: Likely a read error: the CDR3 ends without its conserved phenylalanine or tryptophan. The DNA is omitted, as the CDR3 cannot be located on it reliably, and the CDR3 follows TCRdb's listing. The chain couples TRBV7-9 to TRBJ2-3; TRBD1, as called in the table, went unchecked against the DNA. With termini counted, the CDR3 has 13 amino acids. Germline assignment: CDR1 SEHNR and CDR2 FQNEAQ (reference sequence). The chain's CDR3 is CASSGGGTVGSAK.

J is TRBJ1-2 and V is TRBV10-3; D unclear. This CDR3 contains 14 residues. The V and J ends lost 10 bases and 2 bases respectively, with 17 bases between them. CDR1 and CDR2 (germline): ENHRY, SYGVKD. The CDR3 bases are TGTGCCACCCGAGCGTTCGACGGGAACTATGGCTACACCTTC. Its protein is CATRAFDGNYGYTF.

This rearrangement joins TRBV2 to TRBJ2-3; tentatively, D is TRBD2 (5 bases). Deletions cut 10 bases from V and 4 bases from J, with 15 bases between. Germline-derived CDR1 and CDR2 are SNHLY and FYNNEI. The CDR3 is made up of 13 amino acids. In DNA form, the CDR3 reads TGTGCCACCGGGAACGTAGGGTCAGATACGCAGTATTTT. This sequence encodes CATGNVGSDTQYF.

The sample holds one count of this clonotype. The rearrangement joins TRBV7-8 to TRBJ1-1; 7 bases map to TRBD1. The CDR3 is 17 amino acids. Germline assignment: CDR1 SGHVS and CDR2 FQNEAQ. J gave up 1 base and V 5 bases, and 13 bases lay outside the gene matches. The chain's CDR3 is CASSVGGRQGANTEAFF. CDR3 nucleotide sequence: TGTGCCAGCAGCGTGGGGGGACGACAGGGAGCGAACACTGAAGCTTTCTTT. Using reference TRBV7-8 and TRBJ1-1 for the parts outside the CDR3, the full variable domain is GAGVSQSPRYKVAKRGQDVALRCDPISGHVSLFWYQQALGQGPEFLTYFQNEAQLDKSGLPSDRFFAERPEGSVSTLKIQRTQQEDSAVYLCASSVGGRQGANTEAFFGQGTRLTVV.

This chain links TRBV7-7 with TRBJ1-2; a possible D gene is TRBD1 (5 bases). Germline values: CDR1 SSHAT, CDR2 FNYEAQ (reference sequence). This CDR3 has 14 amino acids. V was trimmed by 8 bases and J by 3 bases, leaving 16 bases between them. CDR3 DNA sequence: TGTGCCAGCCCTCAGGACACCAGATACTATGGCTACACCTTC. It is translated as CASPQDTRYYGYTF.

Comment on this clonotype: Germline is not matched at one junction end, which may reflect a read error. The rearrangement links TRBV7-8 to TRBJ1-1; D may be TRBD1 (5 bases). This CDR3 has 15 amino acids. Germline V CDR1 and CDR2: SGHVS, FQNEAQ. The DNA of the CDR3 is TGTGCCAGCAGCTTAGCGGGAGGGGCCGATACGGAATATCTCTTT. Its translation: CASSLAGGADTEYLF. The whole variable domain, filled in from reference TRBV7-8 and TRBJ1-1, reads GAGVSQSPRYKVAKRGQDVALRCDPISGHVSLFWYQQALGQGPEFLTYFQNEAQLDKSGLPSDRFFAERPEGSVSTLKIQRTQQEDSAVYLCASSLAGGADTEYLFGQGTRLTVV.

With regard to this clonotype: Sequence at one end of the junction differs from germline and may be a read error. The genes are TRBV7-9 and TRBJ2-3; D could derive from TRBD1 or TRBD2 (5 bases each). The CDR3 sequence is 13 residues long. Germline V gene lookup returns CDR1 SEHNR and CDR2 FQNEAQ (reference sequence). DNA for the CDR3: TGTGCCAGCAGCTTAGGACCCAGGGAGCTGTTGTTTTTT. Protein product: CASSLGPRELLFF.

About this clonotype: As the CDR3 is not closed by the conserved phenylalanine or tryptophan, this likely results from a read error. Because the CDR3's place on the DNA is in doubt, the DNA is left out and the CDR3 is given as listed by TCRdb. This sequence joins TRBV9 and TRBJ2-3. The CDR3 region is 13 residues in length, termini included. The V gene's germline CDR1 is SGDLS and CDR2 YYNGEE. CDR3 protein: CASSDDRKATKYL.

The rearrangement joins TRBV5-1 to TRBJ2-5; D remains unclear. Germline V lookup: CDR1 SGHRS, CDR2 YFSETQ. CDR3 length equals 14 residues. V was cut by 4 bases and J by 2 bases, with 12 bases left in between. CDR3 loop: CASSGYSKQETQYF. CDR3 bases: TGCGCCAGCAGCGGTTACAGCAAGCAAGAGACCCAGTACTTC. Combining the CDR3 with reference TRBV5-1 and TRBJ2-5 gives the whole variable domain KAGVTQTPRYLIKTRGQQVTLSCSPISGHRSVSWYQQTPGQGLQFLFEYFSETQRNKGNFPGRFSGRQFSNSRSEMNVSTLELGDSALYLCASSGYSKQETQYFGPGTRLLVL.

This clonotype occurred once. Relative to the germline gene, one junction end is altered; a read error may explain this. The rearrangement links TRBV7-2 to TRBJ1-1; D possibly corresponds to TRBD1 (5 bases). Germline V CDR1 and CDR2: SGHTA, FQGNSA. The CDR3 length is 15 residues. The CDR3 nucleotides read TGTGCCAGCAGCTTAGAATTGCAGGGAACCACTGAAGCATTCTTT. Protein sequence: CASSLELQGTTEAFF.

This clonotype was seen a single time. V is TRBV25-1 and J is TRBJ1-2, with 10 bases lining up with TRBD1. The CDR3 is 15 amino acids. Germline CDR1 reads MGHDK; CDR2 reads SYGVNS. The V and J ends lost 6 bases and 14 bases, in that order; junction bases with no gene match: 18. This CDR3 is CASSTGQGFYNGQTF. The DNA for the CDR3 is TGTGCCAGCAGCACGGGACAGGGGTTCTACAATGGCCAGACCTTC.

The chain employs TRBV7-2 and TRBJ2-7; unclear D gene. CDR1 is SGHTA and CDR2 is FQGNSA in the germline V gene. Trimming cost V 4 bases and J 0 bases, with 7 bases left between them. There are 13 residues in the CDR3. The CDR3 bases are TGTGCCAGCAGCTCAGGCGGCTCCTACGAGCAGTACGTC. This sequence encodes CASSSGGSYEQYV.

This sequence joins TRBV7-9 and TRBJ2-7; TRBD2 might be the D (5 bases). There are 12 residues in the CDR3. Germline loops: CDR1 SEHNR, CDR2 FQNEAQ (reference sequence). CDR3 sequence (DNA): TGTGCCAGCAGCTTAGATGGAGGCGAGCAGTCGGTC. The encoded protein is CASSLDGGEQSV.

As concerns this clonotype: Compared with germline, one end of the junction differs, possibly owing to a read error. The chain recombines TRBV2 with TRBJ1-1, with D perhaps TRBD1 (5 bases). CDR1 is SNHLY and CDR2 is FYNNEI in the germline V gene. This CDR3 has 13 amino acids. CDR3 in amino acids: CASSDGGIPEDFF. DNA of the CDR3: TGTGCCAGCAGTGATGGGGGGATCCCTGAGGATTTCTTC.

On this clonotype itself: This CDR3 is missing its conserved last phenylalanine or tryptophan, likely due to a read error. The DNA is omitted, as the CDR3 cannot be located on it reliably, and the CDR3 follows TCRdb's listing. The chain links TRBV2 to TRBJ2-3; the table's D call of TRBD2 was not tested on the DNA. Germline V gene sequence: CDR1 SNHLY, CDR2 FYNNEI. The CDR3 numbers 13 amino acids, ends counted. The CDR3 loop is CASGETRVVMNTD.

Remarks on this clonotype: One end of the junction fails to match germline, which may point to a read error. This rearrangement joins TRBV7-9 to TRBJ2-1; D gene unclear. The CDR3 contains 14 residues. The germline gives CDR1 SEHNR, CDR2 FQNEAQ (reference sequence). The CDR3 coding sequence is TGTGCCTGCAGGCCGACGTCGTTCTACAATGCGCAGTTCTTC. Its protein is CACRPTSFYNAQFF.

CDR3 loop: CASSDLGSGGGYNEQYF. The CDR3 DNA sequence: TGTGCCAGCAGTGATCTGGGCTCGGGGGGGGGGTACAATGAGCAGTATTTT. The chain is built from TRBV2 and TRBJ2-3, with 8 bases aligning to TRBD2. The CDR3 extends over 17 amino acids. Germline CDR1 SNHLY, CDR2 FYNNEI. The J segment lost 11 bases and the V segment lost 3 bases, leaving 19 bases of the junction unmatched. Complete variable domain (other parts from reference TRBV2 and TRBJ2-3): EPEVTQTPSHQVTQMGQEVILRCVPISNHLYFYWYRQILGQKVEFLVSFYNNEISEKSEIFDDQFSVERPDGSNFTLKIRSTKLEDSAMYFCASSDLGSGGGYNEQYFGPGTRLTVL.

This clonotype was seen a few times. This chain links TRBV19 with TRBJ2-3; TRBD2 agrees at 8 bases. V was clipped by 3 bases and J by 2 bases; unmatched bases: 4. The CDR3 runs 15 residues. The V gene's germline CDR1 is LNHDA and CDR2 SQIVND (reference sequence). The CDR3 protein is CASSIQRGSTDTQYF. CDR3 sequence (DNA): TGTGCCAGTAGTATCCAGCGGGGGTCCACAGATACGCAGTATTTT.

The chain is built from TRBV12-5 and TRBJ2-5; no clear D gene. CDR1 LGHNT and CDR2 FRNRAP come from the germline V gene. V shed 1 base and J shed 1 base, with 7 bases lying between them. This CDR3 comprises 14 residues. This chain's CDR3 is CASGLGSSQETQYF. CDR3 sequence (DNA): TGTGCTAGTGGTTTGGGCTCCAGCCAAGAGACCCAGTACTTC. The whole variable domain, remainder taken from reference TRBV12-5 and TRBJ2-5, is DARVTQTPRHKVTEMGQEVTMRCQPILGHNTVFWYRQTMMQGLELLAYFRNRAPLDDSGMPKDRFSAEMPDATLATLKIQPSEPRDSAVYFCASGLGSSQETQYFGPGTRLLVL.

The chain recombines TRBV2 with TRBJ2-1, with D uncertain. Trimming pared 8 bases from V and 8 bases from J, leaving 16 bases between. Germline CDR1 is SNHLY and CDR2 is FYNNEI. The CDR3 runs 13 residues. Here the CDR3 reads CASGKGAEHEQFF. Written as DNA, the CDR3 is TGTGCCAGCGGAAAGGGTGCGGAGCATGAGCAGTTCTTC.

Comment on this clonotype: One junction end does not reproduce the germline sequence, and a read error may be involved. J is TRBJ1-5 and V is TRBV7-9; D not resolved. CDR3 length equals 14 residues. CDR1 is SEHNR, CDR2 FQNEAQ, per germline (reference sequence). The CDR3 sequence: CASSLAPGEQLLQF. The CDR3 bases are TGTGCCAGCAGCTTAGCACCCGGGGAGCAGCTCCTGCAATTT. Using reference TRBV7-9 and TRBJ1-5 for the parts outside the CDR3, the full variable domain is DTGVSQNPRHKITKRGQNVTFRCDPISEHNRLYWYRQTLGQGPEFLTYFQNEAQLEKSRLLSDRFSAERPKGSFSTLEIQRTEQGDSAMYLCASSLAPGEQLLQFGDGTRLSIL.